These 21 T cell receptor beta chains share one sample of origin, sequenced in a study of T cell responses to AZD1222 COVID-19 vaccine. Only in-frame clones appear in the TCRdb table, and some are missing; sequencing was by immunoSEQ multiplex PCR. The table has under 95,000 clones, approximately 88% seen once. The specimen was peripheral blood, collected on day 0 of AZD1222 vaccination. The source is an adult in good health.

This clone was found once. Different DNA sequences within this sample yield the same CDR3. The CDR3: CSVETGGNQPQHF. For the CDR3, the DNA is TGCAGCGTTGAGACAGGGGGGAATCAGCCCCAGCATTTT. This rearrangement joins TRBV29-1 to TRBJ1-5; TRBD1 agrees at 9 bases. Germline assignment: CDR1 SQVTM and CDR2 ANQGSEA. Losses at the gene ends were 3 bases for V and 4 bases for J; bases not matched to a gene: 1. The CDR3 contains 13 residues. Looking up the rest from reference TRBV29-1 and TRBJ1-5 gives the full variable domain: SAVISQKPSRDICQRGTSLTIQCQVDSQVTMMFWYRQQPGQSLTLIATANQGSEATYESGFVIDKFPISRPNLTFSTLTVSNMSPEDSSIYLCSVETGGNQPQHFGDGTRLSIL.

The V call is TRBV29-1, the J call TRBJ2-3; D is possibly TRBD1 (5 bases). This CDR3 spans 14 amino acids. Trimming cost V 6 bases and J 0 bases, with 13 bases left between them. The germline gives CDR1 SQVTM, CDR2 ANQGSEA. The CDR3 DNA reads TGCAGCGTCGCAGGGTTGACTAGCACAGATACGCAGTATTTT. It specifies CSVAGLTSTDTQYF.

This chain joins TRBV4-1 and TRBJ1-1, with a possible D match to TRBD1 (6 bases). The CDR3 length is 15 residues. Germline V lookup: CDR1 MGHRA, CDR2 YSYEKL. V lost 5 bases, J lost 2 bases, and 15 bases lay in between. CDR3 bases: TGCGCCAGCAGCAGCGTAGGACAGCGTAACACTGAAGCTTTCTTT. Translation: CASSSVGQRNTEAFF.

The J gene is TRBJ2-7, the V gene TRBV2, with 10 bases lining up with TRBD2. CDR1 and CDR2 (germline): SNHLY, FYNNEI. The CDR3 is 13 amino acids. V lost 8 bases, J lost 4 bases, and 5 bases stayed unmatched. CDR3 sequence (DNA): TGTGCCAGCGCTCCTAGCGGGAGATACGAGCAGTACTTC. It yields the protein CASAPSGRYEQYF.

This clone has a single count. The J gene is TRBJ2-7, the V gene TRBV20-1, with a weak D call TRBD1 (6 bases). CDR3 size: 11 residues. The germline CDR1 and CDR2 sequences are DFQATT and SNEGSKA (reference sequence). The CDR3 bases are TGCCAGGGTCTACAGGGCTACGAGCAGTACTTC. This translates into CQGLQGYEQYF.

The rearrangement uses TRBV3-1 (or the pseudogene TRBV3-2) and TRBJ2-3, with 8 positions matching TRBD1. There are 14 residues in the CDR3. CDR1 and CDR2 from the germline V gene are LGHDT and YNNKEL (reference sequence). Germline trimming cut 4 bases from V and 2 bases from J; bases unmatched to any gene: 2. CDR3 DNA: TGTGCCAGCAGCCCGGACAGGGACACAGATACGCAGTATTTT. Translation: CASSPDRDTDTQYF.

The chain is built from TRBV7-9 and TRBJ2-1; 10 nucleotides align to TRBD1. Trimming at V came to 5 bases and at J to 4 bases, leaving 5 bases not matched to a gene. The CDR3 loop spans 15 amino acids. Germline values: CDR1 SEHNR, CDR2 FQNEAQ (reference sequence). The CDR3 DNA reads TGTGCCAGCAGCCTCCGGACAGGGGGGTACAATGAGCAGTTCTTC. Amino acid sequence: CASSLRTGGYNEQFF.

This clone was seen just once. The chain employs TRBV2 and TRBJ2-2; a possible D gene is TRBD1 (5 bases). Germline CDR1 and CDR2: SNHLY and FYNNEI. This CDR3 has 15 residues. Trimming removed 6 bases from V and 6 bases from J, with 17 bases in between. The CDR3 sequence is CASSPALQGPGELFF. Here the CDR3 DNA reads TGTGCCAGCAGCCCGGCCCTCCAGGGTCCCGGGGAGCTGTTTTTT.

The chain joins TRBV7-6 to TRBJ2-7; tentative D call: TRBD2 (5 bases). The V end lost 3 bases, the J end lost 0 bases, and 12 bases lay between the germline ends. The CDR3 consists of 15 residues. Germline V gene lookup returns CDR1 SGHVS and CDR2 FNYEAQ. CDR3 region: CASSFAADTSYEQYF. CDR3 coding DNA: TGTGCCAGCAGCTTCGCAGCGGATACCTCCTACGAGCAGTACTTC.

This sequence joins TRBV5-1 and TRBJ1-2, with D unresolved. V was shortened by 7 bases and J by 8 bases, with 15 bases between the two germline ends. CDR1 SGHRS and CDR2 YFSETQ come from the germline V gene. CDR3 length: 12 amino acids. CDR3 in DNA: TGCGCCAGCCCATCAGTGGGAGGCGGCTACACCTTC. It encodes CASPSVGGGYTF.

The chain has TRBV4-1 and TRBJ2-2; D is possibly TRBD1 or TRBD2 (5 bases each). V dropped 1 base and J dropped 1 base, with 10 bases sitting between them. The CDR3 extends over 16 amino acids. Germline V lookup: CDR1 MGHRA, CDR2 YSYEKL. CDR3 sequence: CASSQGGTVNTGELFF. Here the CDR3 DNA reads TGCGCCAGCAGCCAAGGGGGGACGGTGAACACCGGGGAGCTGTTTTTT.

The chain employs TRBV30 and TRBJ1-2, with 7 bases fitting TRBD1. This CDR3 contains 13 residues. Germline CDR1 and CDR2: GTSNPN and SVGIG (reference sequence). J lost 7 bases, V lost 2 bases, and 7 bases had no gene match. The CDR3 loop is CAWSRQGRGGYTF. CDR3 coding DNA: TGTGCCTGGAGTAGACAGGGCAGGGGTGGCTACACCTTC.

This clone was counted only a few times. The chain combines TRBV28 with TRBJ1-2; unclear D gene. Per the germline V gene, CDR1 is MDHEN and CDR2 is SYDVKM. The CDR3 contains 15 residues. V lost 5 bases and J 4 bases, leaving 17 bases between the germline ends. CDR3 region: CASSLLTAGSYGYTF. CDR3 DNA: TGTGCCAGCAGTCTTCTGACCGCGGGTAGCTATGGCTACACCTTC.

This clone was observed once. This chain links TRBV5-8 with TRBJ1-6; tentative D call: TRBD1 (5 bases). V was shortened by 1 base and J by 5 bases, with 10 bases between the two germline ends. Germline CDR1 is SGHTS and CDR2 is YDEGEE. CDR3 length equals 15 residues. In nucleotides, the CDR3 is TGTGCCAGCAGCTTGTCAAGGGGACATAATTCACCCCTCCACTTT. This translates into CASSLSRGHNSPLHF. Full variable domain (outside the CDR3, taken from reference TRBV5-8 and TRBJ1-6): EAGVTQSPTHLIKTRGQQATLRCSPISGHTSVYWYQQALGLGLQFLLWYDEGEERNRGNFPPRFSGRQFPNYSSELNVNALELEDSALYLCASSLSRGHNSPLHFGNGTRLTVT.

V and J are TRBV2 and TRBJ2-2; a possible D gene is TRBD2 (5 bases). Germline CDR1 is SNHLY and CDR2 is FYNNEI. The V end lost 4 bases, the J end lost 4 bases, and 13 bases lay between the germline ends. The CDR3 is 15 residues long. This chain's CDR3 is CASSAKAGGTGELFF. As DNA, the CDR3 is TGTGCCAGCAGTGCTAAGGCGGGCGGCACCGGGGAGCTGTTTTTT.

The chain joins TRBV12-3 or TRBV12-4 to TRBJ1-3; no clear D. The CDR3 is made up of 13 amino acids. Trimming stripped 8 bases from V and 3 bases from J, with 11 bases between. CDR3 sequence: CASAPNSGNTIYF. CDR3 DNA sequence: TGTGCCAGCGCCCCAAACAGTGGAAACACCATATATTTT.

The chain recombines TRBV11-3 with TRBJ2-2; 8 bases fit TRBD1. Germline V lookup: CDR1 SGHNT, CDR2 YENEEA. V was pared by 5 bases and J by 1 base, with 6 bases of the junction left unmatched. The CDR3 loop spans 16 amino acids. CDR3 region: CASSPAGTGNTGELFF. The CDR3 DNA reads TGTGCCAGCAGCCCAGCAGGGACAGGGAACACCGGGGAGCTGTTTTTT. Supplemented by reference TRBV11-3 and TRBJ2-2, the full variable domain reads EAGVVQSPRYKIIEKKQPVAFWCNPISGHNTLYWYLQNLGQGPELLIRYENEEAVDDSQLPKDRFSAERLKGVDSTLKIQPAELGDSAVYLCASSPAGTGNTGELFFGEGSRLTVL.

The chain combines TRBV6-5 with TRBJ2-7; TRBD2 aligns across 11 bases. The CDR3 extends over 15 amino acids. Germline-derived CDR1 and CDR2 are MNHEY and SVGAGI. Trimming removed 6 bases from V and 2 bases from J; junction bases left unmatched: 6. The CDR3 DNA reads TGTGCCAGCAGCTCCGGGACTAGCGGCGCCTACGAGCAGTACTTC. It yields the protein CASSSGTSGAYEQYF.

The chain employs TRBV3-1 (or the pseudogene TRBV3-2) and TRBJ2-3, with D possibly matching TRBD2 (5 bases). V lost 1 base, J lost 6 bases, and 11 bases lay in between. The CDR3 length is 14 residues. Germline V gene lookup returns CDR1 LGHDT and CDR2 YNNKEL (reference sequence). The DNA of the CDR3 is TGTGCCAGCAGCCAAGGGCCGGGCGGGGATACGCAGTATTTT. Residues: CASSQGPGGDTQYF.

The gene calls are TRBV7-2 and TRBJ2-1; 9 bases agree with TRBD2. The germline gives CDR1 SGHTA, CDR2 FQGNSA. This CDR3 is 13 amino acids long. The ends lost 7 bases at V and 9 bases at J; junction bases unmatched: 7. The CDR3 here is CASNPWREGEQFF. Written as DNA, the CDR3 is TGTGCCAGCAACCCCTGGCGGGAGGGTGAGCAGTTCTTC.

The chain recombines TRBV7-6 with TRBJ1-2; maybe TRBD1 (6 bases). The CDR3 spans 15 residues. Trimming took off 5 bases at V and 5 bases at J, with 18 bases between the two ends. From germline, CDR1 is SGHVS and CDR2 FNYEAQ. The CDR3 loop reads CASSASRGGGYGYTF. CDR3 bases: TGTGCCAGCAGCGCATCAAGGGGGGGAGGGTATGGCTACACCTTC.